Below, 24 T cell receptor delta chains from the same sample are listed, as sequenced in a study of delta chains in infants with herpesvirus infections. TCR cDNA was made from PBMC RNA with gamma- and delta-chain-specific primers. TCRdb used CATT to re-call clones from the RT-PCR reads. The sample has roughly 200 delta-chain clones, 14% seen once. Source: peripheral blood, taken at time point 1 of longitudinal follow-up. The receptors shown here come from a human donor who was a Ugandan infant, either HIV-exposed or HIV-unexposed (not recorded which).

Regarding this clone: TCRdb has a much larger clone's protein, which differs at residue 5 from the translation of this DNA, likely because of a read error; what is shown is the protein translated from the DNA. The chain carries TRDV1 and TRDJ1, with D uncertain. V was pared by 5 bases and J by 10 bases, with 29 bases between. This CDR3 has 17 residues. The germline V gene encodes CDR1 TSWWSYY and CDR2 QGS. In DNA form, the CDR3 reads TGTGCTCTTGGGACTTTAACGTCCTCTGCTGCCCTGGTGACACTCATCTTT. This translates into CALGTLTSSAALVTLIF.

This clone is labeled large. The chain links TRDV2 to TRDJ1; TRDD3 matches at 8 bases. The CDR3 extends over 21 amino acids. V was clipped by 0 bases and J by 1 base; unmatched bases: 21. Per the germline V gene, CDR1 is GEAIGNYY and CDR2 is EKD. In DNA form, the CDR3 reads TGTGCCTGTGACACCCCCGTACTGGGGGCCTCAATTGTAACGACCACCGATAAACTCATCTTT. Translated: CACDTPVLGASIVTTTDKLIF.

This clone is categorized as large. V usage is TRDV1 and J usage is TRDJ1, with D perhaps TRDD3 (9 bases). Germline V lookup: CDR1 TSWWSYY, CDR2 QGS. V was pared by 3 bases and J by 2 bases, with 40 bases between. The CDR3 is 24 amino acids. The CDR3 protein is CALGEAAFLMGWRGGYKDTDKLIF. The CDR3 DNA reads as TGTGCTCTTGGGGAGGCGGCCTTCCTAATGGGGTGGAGGGGGGGATACAAGGATACCGATAAACTCATCTTT.

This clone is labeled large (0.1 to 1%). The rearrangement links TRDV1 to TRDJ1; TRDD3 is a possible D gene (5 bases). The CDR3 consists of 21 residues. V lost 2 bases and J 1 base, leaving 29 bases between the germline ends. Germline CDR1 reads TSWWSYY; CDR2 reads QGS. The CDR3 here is CALGEVIEPPGGDGATDKLIF. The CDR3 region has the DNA TGTGCTCTTGGGGAAGTCATAGAACCCCCCGGGGGTGACGGGGCCACCGATAAACTCATCTTT.

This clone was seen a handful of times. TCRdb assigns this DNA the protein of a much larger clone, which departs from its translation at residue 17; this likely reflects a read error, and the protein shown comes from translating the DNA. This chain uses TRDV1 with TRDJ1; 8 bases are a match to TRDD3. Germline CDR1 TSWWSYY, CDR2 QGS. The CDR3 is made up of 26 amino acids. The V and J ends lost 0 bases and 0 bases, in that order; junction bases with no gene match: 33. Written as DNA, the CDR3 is TGTGCTCTTGGGGAACTAAAATACTGCCTAGGGTACTGGGGGGCTCACCCCCAACAGTACACCGATAAACTCATCTTT. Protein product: CALGELKYCLGYWGAHPQQYTDKLIF.

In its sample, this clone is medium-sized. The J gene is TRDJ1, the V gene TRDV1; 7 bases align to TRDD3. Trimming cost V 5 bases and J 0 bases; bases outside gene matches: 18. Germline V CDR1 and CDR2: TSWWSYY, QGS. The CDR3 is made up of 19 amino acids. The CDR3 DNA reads TGTGCTCTTGGGCCCCAGAGGCACGGCTGGGGGCAGTACACCGATAAACTCATCTTT. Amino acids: CALGPQRHGWGQYTDKLIF.

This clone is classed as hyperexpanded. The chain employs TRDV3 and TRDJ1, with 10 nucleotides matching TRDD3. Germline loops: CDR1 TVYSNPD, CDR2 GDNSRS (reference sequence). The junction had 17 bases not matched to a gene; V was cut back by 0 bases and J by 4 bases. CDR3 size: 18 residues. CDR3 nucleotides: TGTGCCTTTAGGAGGGCTCCCTCAACTGGGGGATCAATCGATAAACTCATCTTT. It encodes CAFRRAPSTGGSIDKLIF.

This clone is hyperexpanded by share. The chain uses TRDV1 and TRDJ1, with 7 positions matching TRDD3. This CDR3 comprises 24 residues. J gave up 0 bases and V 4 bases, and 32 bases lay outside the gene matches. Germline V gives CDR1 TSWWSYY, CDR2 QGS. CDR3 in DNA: TGTGCTCTTGGGGGCAGGCCCTACCCCCTCATTAGTACTGGGGATTGGGGGTACACCGATAAACTCATCTTT. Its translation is CALGGRPYPLISTGDWGYTDKLIF.

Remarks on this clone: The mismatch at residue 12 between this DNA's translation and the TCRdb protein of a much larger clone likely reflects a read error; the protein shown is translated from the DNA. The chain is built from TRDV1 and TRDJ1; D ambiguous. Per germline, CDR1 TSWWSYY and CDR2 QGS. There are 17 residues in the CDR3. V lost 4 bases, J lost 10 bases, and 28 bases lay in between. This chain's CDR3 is CALGALTSSAARVTLIF. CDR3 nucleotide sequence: TGTGCTCTTGGGGCTTTAACGTCCTCTGCTGCCCGGGTGACACTCATCTTT.

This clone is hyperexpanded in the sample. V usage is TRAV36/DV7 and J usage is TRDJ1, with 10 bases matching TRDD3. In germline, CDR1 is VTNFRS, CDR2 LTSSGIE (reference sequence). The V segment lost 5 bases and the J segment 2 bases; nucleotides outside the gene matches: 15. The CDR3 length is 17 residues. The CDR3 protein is CAVAPFRGIRWTDKLIF. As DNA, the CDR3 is TGTGCTGTTGCCCCTTTCAGGGGGATACGGTGGACCGATAAACTCATCTTT.

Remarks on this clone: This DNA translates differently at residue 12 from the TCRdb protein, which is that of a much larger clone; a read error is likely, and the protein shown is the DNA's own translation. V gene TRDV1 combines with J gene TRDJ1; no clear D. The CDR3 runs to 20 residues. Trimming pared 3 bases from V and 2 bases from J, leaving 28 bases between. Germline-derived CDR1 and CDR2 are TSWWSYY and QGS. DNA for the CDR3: TGTGCTCTTGGGGATCGTGGGTTTAAGTACGATTTACCGCGGACCGATAAACTCATCTTT. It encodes CALGDRGFKYDLPRTDKLIF.

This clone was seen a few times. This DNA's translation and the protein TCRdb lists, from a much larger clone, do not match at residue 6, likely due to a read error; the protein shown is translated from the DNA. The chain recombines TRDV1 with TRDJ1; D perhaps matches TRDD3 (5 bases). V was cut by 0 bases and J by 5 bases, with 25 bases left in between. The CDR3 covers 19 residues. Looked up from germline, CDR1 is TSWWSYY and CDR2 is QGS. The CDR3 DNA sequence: TGTGCTCTTGGGGAACTGTCCTCTCCCAACTGCCCGGGGGGGGATAAACTCATCTTT. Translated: CALGELSSPNCPGGDKLIF.

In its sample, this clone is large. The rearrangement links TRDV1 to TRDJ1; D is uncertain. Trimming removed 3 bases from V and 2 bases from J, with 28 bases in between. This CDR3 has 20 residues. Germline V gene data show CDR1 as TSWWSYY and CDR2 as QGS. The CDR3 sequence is CALGDRGFKYDFPRTDKLIF. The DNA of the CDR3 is TGTGCTCTTGGGGATCGTGGGTTTAAGTACGATTTCCCGCGGACCGATAAACTCATCTTT.

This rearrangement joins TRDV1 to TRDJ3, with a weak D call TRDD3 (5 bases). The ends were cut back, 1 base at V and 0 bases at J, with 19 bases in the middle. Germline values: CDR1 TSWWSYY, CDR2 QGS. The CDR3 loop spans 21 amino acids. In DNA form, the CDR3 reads TGTGCTCTTGGGGAACCGGCCCGGTTTCCACTGGACTCCTGGGACACCCGACAGATGTTTTTC. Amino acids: CALGEPARFPLDSWDTRQMFF.

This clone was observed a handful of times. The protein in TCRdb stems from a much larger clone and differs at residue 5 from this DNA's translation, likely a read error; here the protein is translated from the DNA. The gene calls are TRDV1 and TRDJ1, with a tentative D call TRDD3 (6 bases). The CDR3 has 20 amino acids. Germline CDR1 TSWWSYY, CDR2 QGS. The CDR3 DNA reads TGTGCTCTTGGGAAACTGGTCTATGGGGGGCTGATTTTGTACACCGATAAACTCATCTTT. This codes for CALGKLVYGGLILYTDKLIF.

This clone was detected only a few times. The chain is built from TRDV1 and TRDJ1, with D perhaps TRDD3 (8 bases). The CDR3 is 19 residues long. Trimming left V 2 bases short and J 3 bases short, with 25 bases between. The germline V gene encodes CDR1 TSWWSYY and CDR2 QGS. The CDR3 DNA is TGTGCTCTTGGGGAAGGGGGCCTTCCTGCCCAACTGGGGGCCGATAAACTCATCTTT. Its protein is CALGEGGLPAQLGADKLIF.

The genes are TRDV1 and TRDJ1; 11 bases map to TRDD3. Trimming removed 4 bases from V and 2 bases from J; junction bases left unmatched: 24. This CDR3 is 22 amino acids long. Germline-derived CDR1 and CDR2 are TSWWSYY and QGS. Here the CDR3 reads CALGGHSFLPKITGGYTDKLIF. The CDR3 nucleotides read TGTGCTCTTGGGGGGCATTCCTTCCTACCTAAAATTACTGGGGGATATACCGATAAACTCATCTTT.

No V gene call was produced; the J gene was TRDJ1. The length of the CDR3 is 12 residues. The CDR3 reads CAGVGATDKLIF. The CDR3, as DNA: TGTGCCGGGGTGGGGGCCACCGATAAACTCATCTTT.

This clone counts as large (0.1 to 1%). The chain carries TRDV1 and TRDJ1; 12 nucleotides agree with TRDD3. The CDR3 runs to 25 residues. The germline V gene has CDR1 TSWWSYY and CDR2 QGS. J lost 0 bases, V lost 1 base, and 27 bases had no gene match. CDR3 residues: CALGERLIIPLGSTGGYSYTDKLIF. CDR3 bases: TGTGCTCTTGGGGAACGATTAATAATTCCCTTAGGAAGTACTGGGGGATACTCGTACACCGATAAACTCATCTTT.

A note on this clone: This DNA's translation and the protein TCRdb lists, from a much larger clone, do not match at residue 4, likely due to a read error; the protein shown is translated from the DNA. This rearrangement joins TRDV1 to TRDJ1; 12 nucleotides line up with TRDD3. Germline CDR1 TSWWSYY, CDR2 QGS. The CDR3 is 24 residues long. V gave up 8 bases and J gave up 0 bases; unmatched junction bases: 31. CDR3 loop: CALRQTHSYGTYWGIPLYTDKLIF. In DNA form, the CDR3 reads TGTGCTCTTAGGCAAACCCATTCCTACGGAACGTACTGGGGGATACCCCTGTACACCGATAAACTCATCTTT.

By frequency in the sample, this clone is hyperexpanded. CDR3: CACDTVLGDSSWDTRQMFF. The CDR3 DNA reads TGTGCCTGTGACACCGTACTGGGGGATAGCTCCTGGGACACCCGACAGATGTTTTTC. V gene TRDV2 combines with J gene TRDJ3; TRDD3 matches 11 bases. Germline V gives CDR1 GEAIGNYY, CDR2 EKD. Losses at the gene ends were 0 bases for V and 0 bases for J; bases not matched to a gene: 3. CDR3 length equals 19 residues.

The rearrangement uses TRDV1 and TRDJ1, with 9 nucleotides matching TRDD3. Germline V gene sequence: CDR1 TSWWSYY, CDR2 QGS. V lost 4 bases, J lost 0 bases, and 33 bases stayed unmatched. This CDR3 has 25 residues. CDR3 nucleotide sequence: TGTGCTCTTGGGGGCAGGCCCTACCCCCTCATTAGTACTGGGGGAGAGATCCTGTACACCGATAAACTCATCTTT. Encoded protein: CALGGRPYPLISTGGEILYTDKLIF.

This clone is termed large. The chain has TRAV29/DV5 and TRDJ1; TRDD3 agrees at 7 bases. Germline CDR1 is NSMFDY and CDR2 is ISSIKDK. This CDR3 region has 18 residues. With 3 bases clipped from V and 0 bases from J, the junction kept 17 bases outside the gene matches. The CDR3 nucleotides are TGTGCAGCAACCGATTACGGATACGACCCCCCGTACACCGATAAACTCATCTTT. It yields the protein CAATDYGYDPPYTDKLIF.

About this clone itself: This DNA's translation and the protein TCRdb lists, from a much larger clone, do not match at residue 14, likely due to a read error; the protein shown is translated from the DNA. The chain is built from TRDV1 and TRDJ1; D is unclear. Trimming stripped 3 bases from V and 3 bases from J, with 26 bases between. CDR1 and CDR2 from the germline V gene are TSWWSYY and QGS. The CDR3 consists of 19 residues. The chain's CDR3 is CALGDPSSRRLVQADKLIF. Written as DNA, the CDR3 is TGTGCTCTTGGGGATCCCTCATCCCGACGTCTGGTCCAAGCCGATAAACTCATCTTT.